The TCR beta chain described here comes from a study of cytomegalovirus exposure and HLA in healthy donors. Primers for the PCR totalled 60 Vbeta and 13 Jbeta. Using immunoSEQ multiplex PCR, the repertoire was profiled, and TCRdb retains in-frame clones only, with some absent. The data show around 140,000 clones, around 78% seen once. Study-wide points: Generally TCR sequences proved uncommon, though certain public TCRs appeared in numerous donors.

Trimming pared 10 bases from V and 0 bases from J, leaving 4 bases between. Germline CDR1 and CDR2: ENHRY and SYGVKD. CDR3 length equals 11 residues. In the case of this clone: As yet, its antigen is unknown.

Material for sequencing was PBMCs. The chain employs TRBV10-3 and TRBJ1-3; no firm D call. The receptor comes from a female donor in good health and CMV-seropositive. For the CDR3, the DNA is TGTGCCAGCGCCTCTGGAAACACCATATATTTT. It yields the protein CASASGNTIYF.